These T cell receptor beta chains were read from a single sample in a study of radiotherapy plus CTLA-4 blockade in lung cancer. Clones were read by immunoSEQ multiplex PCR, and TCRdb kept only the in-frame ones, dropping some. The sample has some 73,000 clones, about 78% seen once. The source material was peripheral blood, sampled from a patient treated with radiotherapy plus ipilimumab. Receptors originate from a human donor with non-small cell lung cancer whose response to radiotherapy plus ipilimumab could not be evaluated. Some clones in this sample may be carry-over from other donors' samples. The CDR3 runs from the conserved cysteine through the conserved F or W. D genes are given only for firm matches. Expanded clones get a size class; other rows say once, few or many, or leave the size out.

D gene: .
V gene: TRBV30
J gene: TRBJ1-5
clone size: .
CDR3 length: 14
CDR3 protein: CAWNLGRGLQPQHF
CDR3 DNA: TGTGCCTGGAACCTCGGTAGGGGTTTGCAGCCCCAGCATTTT

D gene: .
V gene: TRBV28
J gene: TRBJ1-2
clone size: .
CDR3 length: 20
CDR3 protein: CASSLFGGILPGGPNYGYTF
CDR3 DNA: TGTGCCAGCAGCCTTTTCGGCGGTATACTTCCGGGGGGCCCTAACTATGGCTACACCTTC

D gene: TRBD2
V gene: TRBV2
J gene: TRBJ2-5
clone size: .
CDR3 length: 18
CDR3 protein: CASSEAAPGLAVQETQYF
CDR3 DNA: TGTGCCAGCAGTGAAGCCGCCCCGGGACTAGCGGTTCAAGAGACCCAGTACTTC

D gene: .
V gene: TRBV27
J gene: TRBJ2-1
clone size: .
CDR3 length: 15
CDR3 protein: CASSLSGTGIGEQFF
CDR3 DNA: TGTGCCAGCAGTTTAAGTGGAACAGGCATCGGTGAGCAGTTCTTC

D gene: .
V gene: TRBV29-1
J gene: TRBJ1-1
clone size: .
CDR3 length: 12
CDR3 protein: CSAQGGGSEAFF
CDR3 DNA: TGCAGCGCACAAGGGGGGGGGTCAGAAGCTTTCTTT

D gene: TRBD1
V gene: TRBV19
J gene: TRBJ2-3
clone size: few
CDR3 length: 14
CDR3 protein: CASSHRGLGDTQYF
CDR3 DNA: TGTGCCAGTAGCCACAGGGGTCTGGGAGATACGCAGTATTTT

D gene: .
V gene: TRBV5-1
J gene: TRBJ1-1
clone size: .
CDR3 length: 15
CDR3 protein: CASSPQGPEATEAFF
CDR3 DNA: TGCGCCAGCAGCCCACAGGGTCCGGAAGCCACTGAAGCTTTCTTT

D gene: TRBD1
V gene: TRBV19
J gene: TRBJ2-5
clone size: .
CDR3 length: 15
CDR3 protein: CASSPSRQGEETQYF
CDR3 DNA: TGTGCCAGTAGCCCATCAAGACAGGGAGAAGAGACCCAGTACTTC

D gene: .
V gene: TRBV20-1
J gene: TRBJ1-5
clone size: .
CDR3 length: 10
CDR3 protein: CSVSDQPQHF
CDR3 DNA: TGCAGTGTTTCAGATCAGCCCCAGCATTTT

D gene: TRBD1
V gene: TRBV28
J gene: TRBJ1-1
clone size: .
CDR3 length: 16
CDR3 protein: CASSLIRQGLNTEAFF
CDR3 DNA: TGTGCCAGCAGTTTAATCCGACAGGGATTGAACACTGAAGCTTTCTTT

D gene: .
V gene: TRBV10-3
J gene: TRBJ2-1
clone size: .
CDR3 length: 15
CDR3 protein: CAIRDPGEPNDEQFF
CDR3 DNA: TGTGCCATCAGGGACCCGGGAGAGCCAAACGATGAGCAGTTCTTC

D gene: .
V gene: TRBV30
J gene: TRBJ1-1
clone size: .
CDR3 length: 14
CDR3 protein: CAWSLSLWNTEAFF
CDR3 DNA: TGTGCCTGGAGCCTAAGTTTGTGGAACACTGAAGCTTTCTTT

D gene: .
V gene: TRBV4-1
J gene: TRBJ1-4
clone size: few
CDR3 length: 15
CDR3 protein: CASSRWTSTNEKLFF
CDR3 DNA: TGCGCCAGCAGCCGATGGACAAGCACTAATGAAAAACTGTTTTTT

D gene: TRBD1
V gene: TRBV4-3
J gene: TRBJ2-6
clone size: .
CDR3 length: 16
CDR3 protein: CASSQGQGFGANVLTF
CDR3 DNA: TGCGCCAGCAGCCAAGGACAGGGGTTTGGGGCCAACGTCCTGACTTTC

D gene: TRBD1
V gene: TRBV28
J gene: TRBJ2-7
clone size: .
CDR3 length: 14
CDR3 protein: CATFWTGSGHEQYF
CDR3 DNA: TGTGCCACTTTTTGGACAGGGTCGGGCCACGAGCAGTACTTC

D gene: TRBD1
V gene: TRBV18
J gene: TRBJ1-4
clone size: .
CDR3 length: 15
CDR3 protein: CASSLGTGPNEKLFF
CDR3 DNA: TGTGCCAGCTCACTCGGGACAGGGCCAAATGAAAAACTGTTTTTT

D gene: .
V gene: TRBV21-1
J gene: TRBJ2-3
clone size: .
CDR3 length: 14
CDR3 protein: CASTRDSGTDTQYF
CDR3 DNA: TGTGCCAGCACAAGGGACAGCGGCACAGATACGCAGTATTTT

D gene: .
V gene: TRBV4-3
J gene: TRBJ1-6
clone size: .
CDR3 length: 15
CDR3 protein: CASSQEGSGGSPLHF
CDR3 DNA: TGCGCCAGCAGCCAAGAGGGCTCGGGGGGATCACCCCTCCACTTT

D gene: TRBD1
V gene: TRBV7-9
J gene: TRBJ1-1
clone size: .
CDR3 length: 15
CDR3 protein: CASSLGTGGETEAFF
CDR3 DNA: TGTGCCAGCAGCTTGGGGACAGGGGGTGAGACTGAAGCTTTCTTT

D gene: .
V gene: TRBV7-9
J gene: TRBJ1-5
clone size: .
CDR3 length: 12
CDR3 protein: CASSLAGQPQHF
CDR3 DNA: TGTGCCAGCAGCTTAGCCGGTCAGCCCCAGCATTTT

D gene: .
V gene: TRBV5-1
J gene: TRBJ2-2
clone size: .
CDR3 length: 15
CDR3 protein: CASSSSGVDTGELFF
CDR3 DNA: TGCGCCAGCAGCTCTTCAGGGGTGGACACCGGGGAGCTGTTTTTT

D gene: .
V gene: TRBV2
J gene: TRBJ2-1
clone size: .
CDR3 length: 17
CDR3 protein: CASSETPPLVAYNEQFF
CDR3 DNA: TGTGCCAGCAGTGAGACCCCCCCACTAGTAGCGTACAATGAGCAGTTCTTC

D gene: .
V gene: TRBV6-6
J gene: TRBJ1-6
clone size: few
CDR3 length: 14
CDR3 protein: CASPPGGRGSPLHF
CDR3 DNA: TGTGCCAGCCCCCCTGGGGGAAGGGGGTCACCCCTCCACTTT

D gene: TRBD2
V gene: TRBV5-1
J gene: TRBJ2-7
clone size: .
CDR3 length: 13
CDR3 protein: CASSAPSGGEQYF
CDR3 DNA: TGCGCCAGCAGCGCCCCTAGCGGAGGCGAGCAGTACTTC

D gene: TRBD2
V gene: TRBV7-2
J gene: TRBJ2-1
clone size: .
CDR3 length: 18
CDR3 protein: CASSLRTSGGASYNEQFF
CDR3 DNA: TGTGCCAGCAGCTTGCGGACTAGCGGGGGGGCCTCCTACAATGAGCAGTTCTTC

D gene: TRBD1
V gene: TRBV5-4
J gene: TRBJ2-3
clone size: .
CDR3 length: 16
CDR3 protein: CASSLAPGQGEDTQYF
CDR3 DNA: TGTGCCAGCAGCTTAGCACCGGGACAGGGGGAAGATACGCAGTATTTT

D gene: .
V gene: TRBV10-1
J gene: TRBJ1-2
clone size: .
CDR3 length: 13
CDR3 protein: CASKNTPNYGYTF
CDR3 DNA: TGCGCCAGCAAAAACACACCAAACTATGGCTACACCTTC

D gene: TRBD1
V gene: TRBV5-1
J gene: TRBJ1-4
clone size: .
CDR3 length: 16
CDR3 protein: CASSLGQGATNEKLFF
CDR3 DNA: TGCGCCAGCAGCCTAGGACAGGGTGCAACTAATGAAAAACTGTTTTTT

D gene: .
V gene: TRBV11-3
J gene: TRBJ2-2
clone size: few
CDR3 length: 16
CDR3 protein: CASSLGQGRTTGELFF
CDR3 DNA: TGTGCCAGCAGCTTAGGTCAGGGGCGTACCACCGGGGAGCTGTTTTTT

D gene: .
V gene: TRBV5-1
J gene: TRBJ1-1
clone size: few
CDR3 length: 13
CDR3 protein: CASSLGGNTEAFF
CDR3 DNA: TGCGCCAGCAGCTTGGGCGGGAACACTGAAGCTTTCTTT

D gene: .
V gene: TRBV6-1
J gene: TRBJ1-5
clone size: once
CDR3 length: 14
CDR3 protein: CASSGGGGNQPQHF
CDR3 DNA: TGTGCCAGCAGTGGGGGGGGCGGCAATCAGCCCCAGCATTTT

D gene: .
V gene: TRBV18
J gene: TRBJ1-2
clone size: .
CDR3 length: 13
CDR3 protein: CASSRPENYGYTF
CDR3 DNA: TGTGCCAGCTCACGACCCGAGAACTATGGCTACACCTTC

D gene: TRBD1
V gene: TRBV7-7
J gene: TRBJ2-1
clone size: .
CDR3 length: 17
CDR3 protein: CASSYLPGTELYNEQFF
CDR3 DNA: TGTGCTAGCAGCTACTTACCCGGGACAGAACTCTACAATGAGCAGTTCTTC

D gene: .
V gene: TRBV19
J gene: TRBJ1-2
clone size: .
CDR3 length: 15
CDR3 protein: CASSSPGVVFGGYTF
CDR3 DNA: TGTGCCAGTAGTTCCCCAGGGGTTGTCTTCGGTGGCTACACCTTC

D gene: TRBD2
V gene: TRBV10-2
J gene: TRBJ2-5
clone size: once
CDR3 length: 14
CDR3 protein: CASSGGGQLTSWYF
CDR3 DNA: TGCGCCAGCAGTGGCGGGGGGCAGTTGACGTCCTGGTACTTC

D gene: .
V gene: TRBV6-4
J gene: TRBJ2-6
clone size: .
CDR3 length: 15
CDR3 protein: CASSDRTRGANVLTF
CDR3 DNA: TGTGCCAGCAGTGACAGGACAAGAGGGGCCAACGTCCTGACTTTC

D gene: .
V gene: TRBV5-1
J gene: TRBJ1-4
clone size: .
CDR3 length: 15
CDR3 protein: CASSEGGSTNEKLFF
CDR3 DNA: TGCGCCAGCTCCGAGGGCGGGTCAACTAATGAAAAACTGTTTTTT

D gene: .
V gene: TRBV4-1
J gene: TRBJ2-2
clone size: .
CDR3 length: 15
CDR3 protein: CASSQDAGYTGELFF
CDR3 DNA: TGCGCCAGCAGCCAAGACGCGGGATACACCGGGGAGCTGTTTTTT

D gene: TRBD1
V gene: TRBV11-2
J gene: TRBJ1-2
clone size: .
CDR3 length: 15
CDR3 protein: CASSPTGGAYHGYTF
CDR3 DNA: TGTGCCAGCAGCCCCACAGGGGGCGCTTACCATGGCTACACCTTC

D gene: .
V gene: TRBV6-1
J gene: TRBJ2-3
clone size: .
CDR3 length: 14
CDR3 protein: CASTPTRFVDTQYF
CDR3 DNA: TGTGCCAGCACCCCTACTCGGTTCGTAGATACGCAGTATTTT

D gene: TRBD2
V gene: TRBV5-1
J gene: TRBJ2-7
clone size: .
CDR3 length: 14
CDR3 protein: CASSLGPGGYEQYF
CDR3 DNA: TGCGCCAGCAGCTTGGGCCCGGGGGGATACGAGCAGTACTTC

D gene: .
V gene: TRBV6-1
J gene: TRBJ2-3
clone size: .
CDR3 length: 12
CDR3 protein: CASPSPADTQYF
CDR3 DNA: TGTGCCAGCCCCTCCCCCGCAGATACGCAGTATTTT

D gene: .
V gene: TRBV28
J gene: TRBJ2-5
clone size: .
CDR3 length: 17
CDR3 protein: CASSLWEARAPQETQYF
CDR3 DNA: TGTGCCAGCAGTTTGTGGGAGGCTAGGGCCCCACAAGAGACCCAGTACTTC

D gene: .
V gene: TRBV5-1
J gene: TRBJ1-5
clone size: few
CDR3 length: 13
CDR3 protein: CASSPQGNQPQHF
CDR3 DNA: TGCGCCAGCAGCCCACAGGGAAATCAGCCCCAGCATTTT

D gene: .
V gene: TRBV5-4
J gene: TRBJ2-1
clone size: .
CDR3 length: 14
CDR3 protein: CASSPSSQGDEQFF
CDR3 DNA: TGTGCCAGCAGCCCCTCCTCACAGGGCGATGAGCAGTTCTTC

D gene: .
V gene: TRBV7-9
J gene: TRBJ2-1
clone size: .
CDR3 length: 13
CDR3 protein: CASSLQGSNEQFF
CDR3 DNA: TGTGCCAGCAGCTTACAGGGTTCCAATGAGCAGTTCTTC